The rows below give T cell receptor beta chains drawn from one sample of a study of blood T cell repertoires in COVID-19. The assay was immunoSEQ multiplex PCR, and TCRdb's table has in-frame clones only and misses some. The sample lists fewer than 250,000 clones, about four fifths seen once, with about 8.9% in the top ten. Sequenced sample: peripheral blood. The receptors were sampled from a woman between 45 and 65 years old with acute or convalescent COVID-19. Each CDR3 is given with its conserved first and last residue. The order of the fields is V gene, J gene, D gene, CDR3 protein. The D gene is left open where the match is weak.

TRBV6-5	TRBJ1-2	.	CASFRRGDYGYTF
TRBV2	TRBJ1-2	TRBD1	CASSALRTGDYYGYTF
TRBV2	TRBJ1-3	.	CASIRGPPGNTIYF
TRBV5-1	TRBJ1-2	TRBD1	CASSLGGTALYGYTF
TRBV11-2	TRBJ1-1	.	CASSPLRGEGEAFF
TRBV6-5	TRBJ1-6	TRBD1	CASKYIDRANSPLHF
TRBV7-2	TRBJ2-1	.	CASSLDSGAPYNEQFF
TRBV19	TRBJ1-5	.	CASSIKKTDYQPQHF
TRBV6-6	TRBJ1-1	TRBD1	CASSDRGYTEAFF
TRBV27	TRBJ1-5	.	CASSLTGLGHPQHF
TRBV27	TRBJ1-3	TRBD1	CASSPYTGGHSGNTIYF
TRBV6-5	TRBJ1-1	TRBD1	CASSLSYGTVEAFF
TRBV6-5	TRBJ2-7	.	CASSTRGNYEQYF
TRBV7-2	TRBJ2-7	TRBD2	CASSLDSTSGSYEQYF
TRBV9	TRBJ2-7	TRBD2	CASSVGGTSGVEQYF
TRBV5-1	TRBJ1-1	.	CASSWGTAGEAFF
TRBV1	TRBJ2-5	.	CTSSPPRTSGSRETQYF
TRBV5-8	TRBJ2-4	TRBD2	CASSPGTSGISKNIQYF
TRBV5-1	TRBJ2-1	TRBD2	CASSPWGTSGSFENEQFF
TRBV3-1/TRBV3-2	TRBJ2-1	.	CASSPRRGPQDNEQFF
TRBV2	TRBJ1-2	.	CASSDQGRGGYTF
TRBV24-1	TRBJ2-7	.	CATLSKSLFCVREPYEQYF
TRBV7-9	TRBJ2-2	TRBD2	CASSPGTSDLNTGELFF
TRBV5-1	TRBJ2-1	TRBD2	CASSLVASGGAEQFF
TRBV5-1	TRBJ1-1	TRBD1	CASSLGTGMNTEAFF
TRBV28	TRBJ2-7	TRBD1	CASSSPGQGPREQYF
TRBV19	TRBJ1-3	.	CASSTGHFSGNTIYF
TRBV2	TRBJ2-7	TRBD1	CASKQGAYEQYF
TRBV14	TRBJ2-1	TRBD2	CASTRRPAGGPGEQFF
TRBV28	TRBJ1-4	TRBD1	CASSQGSGGEEKLFF
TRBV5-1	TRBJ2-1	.	CASSPGGSKGEQFF
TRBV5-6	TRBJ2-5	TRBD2	CASSAGTSPETQYF
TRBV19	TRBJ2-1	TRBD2	CASSIAGASGSSYNEQFF
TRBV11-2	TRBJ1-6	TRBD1	CASSLDPGTGYNSPLHF
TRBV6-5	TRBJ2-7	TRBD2	CASSYTSGPSYEQYF
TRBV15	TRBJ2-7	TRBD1	CATSRDRGGQKASYEQYF